The 23 T cell receptor beta chains listed next were all sequenced from one sample in a study of cytomegalovirus exposure and HLA in healthy donors. PCR amplification relied on 60 Vbeta primers (plus 13 Jbeta primers). The repertoire was sequenced with immunoSEQ multiplex PCR; TCRdb's copy has only in-frame clones and lacks some. The repertoire holds around 90,000 clones, with 62% as singletons. Sequenced input: PBMCs. All receptors derive from a woman in her 30s in good health and CMV-seropositive.

This chain joins TRBV7-2 and TRBJ2-1, with 14 bases identical to TRBD2. This CDR3 comprises 16 residues. Germline V gene sequence: CDR1 SGHTA, CDR2 FQGNSA. J gave up 10 bases and V 5 bases, and 10 bases lay outside the gene matches. The CDR3 bases are TGTGCCAGCAGCCCGAGACTAGCGGGGGGGCCTCGAGAGCAGTTCTTC. Amino acids: CASSPRLAGGPREQFF.

V and J are TRBV19 and TRBJ2-1; 7 nucleotides agree with TRBD2. Germline loops: CDR1 LNHDA, CDR2 SQIVND (reference sequence). The V and J ends lost 4 bases and 6 bases, in that order; junction bases with no gene match: 6. This CDR3 region has 14 residues. For the CDR3, the DNA is TGTGCCAGTAGTACTTGGACTAGTGGCAATGAGCAGTTCTTC. The encoded protein is CASSTWTSGNEQFF.

The chain carries TRBV28 and TRBJ1-4; 10 bases agree with TRBD1. Germline assignment: CDR1 MDHEN and CDR2 SYDVKM. The CDR3 has 16 amino acids. With V trimmed by 10 bases and J by 5 bases, 13 bases remained unmatched. The CDR3 spells CATGGDRGTLNEKLFF. The CDR3 DNA reads TGTGCCACCGGGGGGGACAGGGGAACCCTCAATGAAAAACTGTTTTTT.

The rearrangement uses TRBV11-3 and TRBJ1-3; possibly TRBD1 for D (6 bases). The V end was cut by 5 bases, the J end by 1 base, with 9 bases between. Per germline, CDR1 SGHNT and CDR2 YENEEA. The CDR3 totals 14 residues. This chain's CDR3 is CASSRQVSGNTIYF. The CDR3 coding sequence is TGTGCCAGCAGCCGACAGGTTTCTGGAAACACCATATATTTT. Supplemented by reference TRBV11-3 and TRBJ1-3, the full variable domain reads EAGVVQSPRYKIIEKKQPVAFWCNPISGHNTLYWYLQNLGQGPELLIRYENEEAVDDSQLPKDRFSAERLKGVDSTLKIQPAELGDSAVYLCASSRQVSGNTIYFGEGSWLTVV.

V usage is TRBV30 and J usage is TRBJ2-3, with 9 bases lining up with TRBD2. The V gene's germline CDR1 is GTSNPN and CDR2 SVGIG (reference sequence). The V segment lost 4 bases and the J segment 1 base; nucleotides outside the gene matches: 9. There are 16 residues in the CDR3. DNA for the CDR3: TGTGCCTGGACAGCGGGGGGCTCATCTCGCACAGATACGCAGTATTTT. Its protein product is CAWTAGGSSRTDTQYF.

This rearrangement joins TRBV19 to TRBJ2-7; 9 nucleotides align to TRBD2. The CDR3 has 15 residues. The V gene end was trimmed by 5 bases and the J gene end by 5 bases; junction bases not matched to a gene: 10. Germline values: CDR1 LNHDA, CDR2 SQIVND (reference sequence). CDR3 protein: CASSFSGTSPNEQYF. The CDR3 DNA follows: TGTGCCAGTAGTTTCTCCGGGACTAGCCCCAACGAGCAGTACTTC.

The chain has TRBV27 and TRBJ1-3; no definite D call. CDR1 MNHEY and CDR2 SMNVEV come from the germline V gene (reference sequence). V lost 3 bases and J 3 bases, leaving 6 bases between the germline ends. The CDR3 covers 13 residues. As DNA, the CDR3 is TGTGCCAGCAGTTTTCAGGTTGGAAACACCATATATTTT. Translated, it gives CASSFQVGNTIYF.

This clone has a handful of counts. The chain uses TRBV19 and TRBJ2-1; 10 bases line up with TRBD1. After removal of 7 bases from V and 4 bases from J, the junction contained 10 bases not matched to a gene. The CDR3 is 16 amino acids. CDR1 is LNHDA, CDR2 SQIVND, per germline (reference sequence). The CDR3, as DNA: TGTGCCAGTAATCCGACCGGGACAGGGGTATACAATGAGCAGTTCTTC. It specifies CASNPTGTGVYNEQFF.

This clone was picked up one time. CDR3 residues: CASRGGTANQPQHF. The DNA of the CDR3 is TGTGCCAGCAGAGGGGGGACAGCTAATCAGCCCCAGCATTTT. This chain connects TRBV6-1 to TRBJ1-5; TRBD1 agrees at 7 bases. The V segment lost 6 bases and the J segment 4 bases; nucleotides outside the gene matches: 6. This CDR3 spans 14 amino acids. Per germline, CDR1 MNHNS and CDR2 SASEGT.

This clone was counted only a few times. The V call is TRBV5-1, the J call TRBJ2-5, with TRBD2 matching 7 bases. The ends lost 0 bases at V and 5 bases at J; junction bases unmatched: 7. The CDR3 consists of 15 residues. The germline CDR1 and CDR2 sequences are SGHRS and YFSETQ. CDR3 nucleotides: TGCGCCAGCAGCTTGGCGGGGGGTCATGGGGAGACCCAGTACTTC. It specifies CASSLAGGHGETQYF.

The rearrangement links TRBV7-3 to TRBJ1-2, with TRBD1 identical over 9 bases. Losses at the gene ends were 4 bases for V and 4 bases for J; bases not matched to a gene: 7. The CDR3 spans 15 residues. Germline V CDR1 and CDR2: SGHTA, FQGTGA. CDR3 bases: TGTGCCAGCAGCTCTTCGGACAGGGGAATCTATGGCTACACCTTC. This gives the protein CASSSSDRGIYGYTF.

The gene calls are TRBV5-1 and TRBJ2-1, with D unclear. Germline V gene sequence: CDR1 SGHRS, CDR2 YFSETQ. The CDR3 contains 13 residues. V lost 4 bases, J lost 2 bases, and 7 bases lay in between. In nucleotides, the CDR3 is TGCGCCAGCAGCAATAGAACCTACAATGAGCAGTTCTTC. Encoded protein: CASSNRTYNEQFF.

Only one count was recorded for this clone. V gene TRBV5-1 combines with J gene TRBJ1-2, with a tentative D call TRBD1 (6 bases). Germline CDR1 and CDR2: SGHRS and YFSETQ. This CDR3 has 14 amino acids. V lost 5 bases, J lost 2 bases, and 13 bases lay in between. The DNA for the CDR3 is TGCGCCAGCAGTCCTACAGGGAACAACTATGGCTACACCTTC. Translation gives CASSPTGNNYGYTF.

V is TRBV7-3 and J is TRBJ2-1; 7 bases align to TRBD2. The CDR3 sequence is 15 residues long. Germline V CDR1 and CDR2: SGHTA, FQGTGA. The ends lost 8 bases at V and 0 bases at J; junction bases unmatched: 7. CDR3 sequence: CASAASGVSYNEQFF. CDR3 in DNA: TGTGCCAGCGCGGCTAGCGGCGTCTCCTACAATGAGCAGTTCTTC.

This clone turned up a few times. The genes are TRBV7-9 and TRBJ2-7; D perhaps matches TRBD1 (5 bases). Germline lookup yields CDR1 SEHNR and CDR2 FQNEAQ (reference sequence). V lost 3 bases to trimming and J lost 1 base, with 7 bases between them. There are 13 residues in the CDR3. CDR3 sequence reads: CASSLTESYEQYF. CDR3 nucleotide sequence: TGTGCCAGCAGCTTGACAGAATCCTACGAGCAGTACTTC.

V and J are TRBV5-1 and TRBJ2-5, with TRBD2 as a possible D gene (5 bases). Germline lookup yields CDR1 SGHRS and CDR2 YFSETQ. The CDR3 extends over 13 amino acids. V lost 5 bases and J 4 bases, leaving 12 bases between the germline ends. CDR3 loop: CASRWEWAETQYF. The CDR3 nucleotides read TGCGCCAGCAGGTGGGAGTGGGCAGAGACCCAGTACTTC.

The chain uses TRBV9 and TRBJ1-5; 7 bases align to TRBD1. The CDR3 length is 15 residues. Germline V gene data show CDR1 as SGDLS and CDR2 as YYNGEE. V shed 4 bases, J shed 3 bases, and the junction held 7 bases outside the gene matches. CDR3 sequence (DNA): TGTGCCAGCAGCCCAAGGGACAGCTTCAATCAGCCCCAGCATTTT. Its protein is CASSPRDSFNQPQHF.

This chain connects TRBV28 to TRBJ1-2; D call uncertain. The ends were cut back, 6 bases at V and 8 bases at J, with 16 bases in the middle. This CDR3 spans 13 amino acids. Germline CDR1 is MDHEN and CDR2 is SYDVKM. CDR3 protein: CASSLGHGEGYTF. CDR3 nucleotide sequence: TGTGCCAGCAGCCTAGGCCACGGGGAAGGCTACACCTTC.

This clone appeared once. The chain joins TRBV19 to TRBJ2-7; 7 bases agree with TRBD1. Looked up from germline, CDR1 is LNHDA and CDR2 is SQIVND (reference sequence). V lost 1 base and J lost 3; bases outside the gene matches: 6. CDR3 length: 15 residues. The CDR3 spells CASSIAWDSNYEQYF. As DNA, the CDR3 is TGTGCCAGTAGTATAGCTTGGGACAGTAACTACGAGCAGTACTTC.

This rearrangement joins TRBV9 to TRBJ1-5; no reliable D call. Germline V gene data show CDR1 as SGDLS and CDR2 as YYNGEE. Between the trimmed V and J ends, which lost 3 bases and 9 bases, there was a span of 10 bases. The CDR3 covers 12 residues. The CDR3 DNA reads as TGTGCCAGCAGCGACGGGGTCCGGCCCCAGCATTTT. It is translated as CASSDGVRPQHF.

J is TRBJ1-5 and V is TRBV7-9; maybe TRBD1 (5 bases). CDR1 is SEHNR, CDR2 FQNEAQ, per germline (reference sequence). V lost 2 bases and J 3 bases, leaving 8 bases between the germline ends. The CDR3 length is 14 residues. In DNA form, the CDR3 reads TGTGCCAGCAGCTTACAGGGCCACAATCAGCCCCAGCATTTT. Its protein is CASSLQGHNQPQHF.

DNA for the CDR3: TGCGCCAGCAGCCCAGCGTCTAGCGGGACCTACGAGCAGTACTTC. This encodes CASSPASSGTYEQYF. The gene calls are TRBV4-3 and TRBJ2-7; 9 nucleotides line up with TRBD2. V lost 4 bases, J lost 2 bases, and 6 bases stayed unmatched. The CDR3 loop spans 15 amino acids. CDR1 is LGHNA and CDR2 is YSLEER in the germline V gene.

The chain carries TRBV4-3 and TRBJ2-7, with D hard to call. Germline assignment: CDR1 LGHNA and CDR2 YSLEER. The CDR3 runs 17 residues. Trimming removed 0 bases from V and 1 base from J, with 16 bases in between. CDR3 nucleotides: TGCGCCAGCAGCCAAGATATAGACTCAACCTCATCCTACGAGCAGTACTTC. Protein sequence: CASSQDIDSTSSYEQYF.